The 20 T cell receptor beta chains below all came from one sample that was sequenced in a study of blood T cell repertoires in COVID-19 (TCRdb year 2020). The library was generated by the immunoSEQ multiplex PCR assay. This immuneACCESS table, as held by TCRdb, lists in-frame sequences with V and J called but not all clones. Of the missing ones, under half trace to an unresolved V gene in checked studies; the others have no known cause. This sample lists roughly 350,000 clones; roughly 90% were detected once. Clones ranked in the top ten supply 15% to 20% of the sample. The sample was PBMCs or T cells enriched from blood (not recorded which). Receptors originate from a woman aged 25-40 years who had recovered from COVID-19.

V gene TRBV28 combines with J gene TRBJ1-2; 8 bases match TRBD1. Germline V lookup: CDR1 MDHEN, CDR2 SYDVKM. Trimming took 8 bases from V and 7 from J; bases not matched to a gene: 3. The CDR3 runs 11 residues. Here the CDR3 reads CASLTGVGYTF. The CDR3 bases are TGTGCCAGCTTGACAGGGGTTGGCTACACCTTC.

V and J are TRBV5-1 and TRBJ1-6; no clear D. The CDR3 runs 13 residues. Trimming stripped 1 base from V and 9 bases from J, with 8 bases between. In germline, CDR1 is SGHRS, CDR2 YFSETQ. The CDR3 is CASSLNTGSPLHF. In nucleotides, the CDR3 is TGCGCCAGCAGCTTGAATACCGGTTCACCCCTCCACTTT.

The chain recombines TRBV4-2 with TRBJ2-7; 8 bases match TRBD1. CDR3 length: 15 residues. Germline CDR1 is LGHNA and CDR2 is YNFKEQ. V lost 5 bases, J lost 5 bases, and 11 bases stayed unmatched. The DNA of the CDR3 is TGTGCCAGCAGCTCTCTGCAGGGGGCAAGGAACGAGCAGTACTTC. Protein product: CASSSLQGARNEQYF.

The chain combines TRBV6-5 with TRBJ1-5; no definite D call. This CDR3 has 12 residues. The germline V gene encodes CDR1 MNHEY and CDR2 SVGAGI. Trimming shortened V by 0 bases and J by 6 bases, and 3 bases separated the two germline ends. The CDR3 loop reads CASSYSLQPQHF. In DNA form, the CDR3 reads TGTGCCAGCAGTTACTCACTTCAGCCCCAGCATTTT.

The chain carries TRBV5-1 and TRBJ2-3, with D perhaps TRBD2 (6 bases). The CDR3 runs to 15 residues. The germline V gene has CDR1 SGHRS and CDR2 YFSETQ. The germline V and J ends were trimmed by 0 bases and 4 bases, with 12 bases remaining between them. The CDR3 DNA is TGCGCCAGCAGCTTGGGGGGGAGGTTGGCAGATACGCAGTATTTT. Translating it yields CASSLGGRLADTQYF.

V is TRBV9 and J is TRBJ1-2; no clear D. CDR3 length: 16 amino acids. The germline V gene has CDR1 SGDLS and CDR2 YYNGEE. V lost 3 bases and J lost 0, with 15 bases in between. CDR3 sequence (DNA): TGTGCCAGCAGCGCGCGGGGAGACTACTCTAACTATGGCTACACCTTC. Its protein is CASSARGDYSNYGYTF.

This rearrangement joins TRBV6-2 or TRBV6-3 to TRBJ2-7; 7 positions match TRBD1. V trimming: 4 bases; J trimming: 2 bases; junction bases outside the gene matches: 8. This CDR3 region has 15 residues. Germline V lookup: CDR1 MNHEY, CDR2 SVGEGT. The CDR3 nucleotides are TGTGCCAGCAGTTCCCCCCGGGACAGTCCCTACGAGCAGTACTTC. The encoded protein is CASSSPRDSPYEQYF.

The chain couples TRBV7-9 to TRBJ2-7; D is possibly TRBD1 (6 bases). The V gene's germline CDR1 is SEHNR and CDR2 FQNEAQ (reference sequence). Trimming took off 1 base at V and 1 base at J, with 8 bases between the two ends. The CDR3 extends over 14 amino acids. CDR3 in DNA: TGTGCCAGCAGCTTAGTTACAGGGTCCTACGAGCAGTACTTC. It is translated as CASSLVTGSYEQYF. The full variable domain, completed using reference TRBV7-9 and TRBJ2-7, is DTGVSQNPRHKITKRGQNVTFRCDPISEHNRLYWYRQTLGQGPEFLTYFQNEAQLEKSRLLSDRFSAERPKGSFSTLEIQRTEQGDSAMYLCASSLVTGSYEQYFGPGTRLTVT.

The V call is TRBV20-1, the J call TRBJ2-2; 7 nucleotides match TRBD2. V lost 5 bases, J lost 4 bases, and 7 bases stayed unmatched. The V gene's germline CDR1 is DFQATT and CDR2 SNEGSKA (reference sequence). The CDR3 extends over 14 amino acids. CDR3 region: CSARGEGTTGELFF. Here the CDR3 DNA reads TGCAGTGCTCGTGGGGAGGGCACCACCGGGGAGCTGTTTTTT.

The chain has TRBV5-4 and TRBJ2-1, with 8 nucleotides matching TRBD2. Unmatched junction bases numbered 0, after V lost 3 bases and J lost 10 bases. Germline V lookup: CDR1 SGHNT, CDR2 YYREEE (reference sequence). The CDR3 length is 11 residues. DNA of the CDR3: TGTGCCAGCAGCTCGGGGGGGGAGCAGTTCTTC. This translates into CASSSGGEQFF.

J is TRBJ1-2 and V is TRBV3-1 (or the pseudogene TRBV3-2); 7 nucleotides match TRBD1. With 3 bases clipped from V and 6 bases from J, the junction kept 10 bases outside the gene matches. CDR1 and CDR2 from the germline V gene are LGHDT and YNNKEL (reference sequence). CDR3 length equals 15 residues. CDR3 sequence: CASSQGQTGRDGYTF. The CDR3 DNA reads as TGTGCCAGCAGCCAGGGGCAGACAGGGCGCGATGGCTACACCTTC.

The CDR3 loop is CASSYSTGRDTQYF. DNA for the CDR3: TGTGCCAGCAGTTACTCGACAGGTCGGGATACGCAGTATTTT. The chain uses TRBV6-5 and TRBJ2-3; D perhaps matches TRBD1 (6 bases). The V gene lost 0 bases and the J gene lost 6 bases, with 10 bases spanning the gap. The germline V gene encodes CDR1 MNHEY and CDR2 SVGAGI. CDR3 length equals 14 residues.

The chain carries TRBV24-1 and TRBJ1-2; D remains unclear. V dropped 10 bases and J dropped 4 bases, with 9 bases sitting between them. The length of the CDR3 is 11 residues. CDR1 and CDR2 from the germline V gene are KGHDR and SFDVKD. CDR3 coding DNA: TGTGCCACAATCAACACCTATGGCTACACCTTC. Residues: CATINTYGYTF.

V usage is TRBV27 and J usage is TRBJ1-5; the D gene is possibly TRBD1 (5 bases). Germline-derived CDR1 and CDR2 are MNHEY and SMNVEV (reference sequence). CDR3 length: 14 residues. V shed 5 bases and J shed 3 bases, with 11 bases lying between them. The CDR3 is CASSPDRVNQPQHF. In DNA, the CDR3 is TGTGCCAGCAGTCCCGACAGAGTCAATCAGCCCCAGCATTTT.

J is TRBJ1-1 and V is TRBV11-3; TRBD1 agrees at 9 bases. Germline V gene lookup returns CDR1 SGHNT and CDR2 YENEEA. J gave up 3 bases and V 1 base, and 18 bases lay outside the gene matches. The CDR3 is made up of 20 amino acids. CDR3 coding DNA: TGTGCCAGCAGCTTAGCTTACGAGGCCGGGACAGGGAGCCCTTACACTGAAGCTTTCTTT. The encoded protein is CASSLAYEAGTGSPYTEAFF. Variable domain in full (rest from reference TRBV11-3 and TRBJ1-1): EAGVVQSPRYKIIEKKQPVAFWCNPISGHNTLYWYLQNLGQGPELLIRYENEEAVDDSQLPKDRFSAERLKGVDSTLKIQPAELGDSAVYLCASSLAYEAGTGSPYTEAFFGQGTRLTVV.

This clone has a single count. CDR3 residues: CASRPGPNYGYTF. CDR3 bases: TGTGCCAGTAGACCGGGTCCCAACTATGGCTACACCTTC. The genes are TRBV19 and TRBJ1-2, with D hard to call. V dropped 6 bases and J dropped 2 bases, with 10 bases sitting between them. Germline V gene sequence: CDR1 LNHDA, CDR2 SQIVND (reference sequence). This CDR3 has 13 residues.

About this clone: In the same sample, other DNA sequences code for this CDR3. The gene calls are TRBV3-1 (or the pseudogene TRBV3-2) and TRBJ1-1; D might be TRBD1 (6 bases). From germline, CDR1 is LGHDT and CDR2 YNNKEL (reference sequence). V dropped 4 bases and J dropped 2 bases, with 8 bases sitting between them. This CDR3 has 13 residues. The CDR3 sequence is CASSPDSNTEAFF. CDR3 in DNA: TGTGCCAGCAGCCCGGACAGTAACACTGAAGCTTTCTTT.

This clone appeared a single time. The chain uses TRBV7-2 and TRBJ1-6; no firm D call. CDR1 and CDR2 from the germline V gene are SGHTA and FQGNSA. V was pared by 5 bases and J by 9 bases, with 17 bases between. The length of the CDR3 is 15 residues. CDR3 coding DNA: TGTGCCAGCAGCCCAGACCAGGCCCACGGTTCACCCCTCCACTTT. It encodes CASSPDQAHGSPLHF.

In this sample, this clone turned up once. This sequence joins TRBV10-3 and TRBJ2-7; 7 positions agree with TRBD2. The trim removed 10 bases at V and 4 bases at J, leaving 4 bases unmatched. CDR1 is ENHRY and CDR2 is SYGVKD in the germline V gene. There are 11 residues in the CDR3. CDR3: CATSAGYEQYF. The CDR3 nucleotides are TGTGCCACCTCAGCGGGGTACGAGCAGTACTTC.

The chain combines TRBV7-2 with TRBJ2-5; TRBD2 aligns across 7 bases. CDR1 SGHTA and CDR2 FQGNSA come from the germline V gene. This CDR3 is built from 15 residues. V gave up 5 bases and J gave up 1 base; unmatched junction bases: 7. The CDR3 spells CASSPMTSSQETQYF. In DNA form, the CDR3 reads TGTGCCAGCAGCCCCATGACTAGCAGCCAAGAGACCCAGTACTTC.